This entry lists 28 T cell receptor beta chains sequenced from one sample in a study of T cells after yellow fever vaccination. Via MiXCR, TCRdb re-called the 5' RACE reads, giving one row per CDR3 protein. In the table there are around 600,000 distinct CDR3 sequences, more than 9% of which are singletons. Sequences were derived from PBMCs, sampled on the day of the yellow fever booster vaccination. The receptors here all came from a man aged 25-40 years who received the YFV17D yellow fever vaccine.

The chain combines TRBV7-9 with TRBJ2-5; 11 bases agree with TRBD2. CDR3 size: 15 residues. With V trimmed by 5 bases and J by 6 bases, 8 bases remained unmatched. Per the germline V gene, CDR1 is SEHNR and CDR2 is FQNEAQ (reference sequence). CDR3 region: CASSVLAGDLKTQYF. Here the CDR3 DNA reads TGTGCCAGCAGCGTACTAGCGGGAGATTTAAAGACCCAGTACTTC.

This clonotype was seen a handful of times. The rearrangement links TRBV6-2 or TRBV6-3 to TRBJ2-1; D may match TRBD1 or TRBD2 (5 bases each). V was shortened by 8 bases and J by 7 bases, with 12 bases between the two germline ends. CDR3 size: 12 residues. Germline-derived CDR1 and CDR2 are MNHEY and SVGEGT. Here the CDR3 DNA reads TGTGCCAGCGGGGGATTACGGAATGAGCAGTTCTTC. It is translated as CASGGLRNEQFF.

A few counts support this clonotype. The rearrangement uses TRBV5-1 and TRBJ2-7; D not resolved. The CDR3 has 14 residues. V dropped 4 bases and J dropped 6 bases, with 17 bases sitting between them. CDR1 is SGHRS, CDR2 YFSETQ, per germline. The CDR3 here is CASSAGPVPIEQYF. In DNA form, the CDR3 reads TGCGCCAGCAGCGCTGGCCCCGTCCCCATCGAGCAGTACTTC.

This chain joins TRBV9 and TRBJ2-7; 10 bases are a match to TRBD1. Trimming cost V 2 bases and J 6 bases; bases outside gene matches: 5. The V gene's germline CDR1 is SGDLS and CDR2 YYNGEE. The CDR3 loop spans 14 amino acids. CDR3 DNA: TGTGCCAGCAGCGTGGGACAGGGGTCGTCCGAGCAGTACTTC. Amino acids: CASSVGQGSSEQYF.

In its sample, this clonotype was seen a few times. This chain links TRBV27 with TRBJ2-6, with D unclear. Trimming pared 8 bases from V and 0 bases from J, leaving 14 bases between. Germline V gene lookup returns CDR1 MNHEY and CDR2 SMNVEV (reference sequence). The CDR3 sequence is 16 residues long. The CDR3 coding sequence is TGTGCCAGCGCGAATCAGAGGCCCTCTGGGGCCAACGTCCTGACTTTC. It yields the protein CASANQRPSGANVLTF.

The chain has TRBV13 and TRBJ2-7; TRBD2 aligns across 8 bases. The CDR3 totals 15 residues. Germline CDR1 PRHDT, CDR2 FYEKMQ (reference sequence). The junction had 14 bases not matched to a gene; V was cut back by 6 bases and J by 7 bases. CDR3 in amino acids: CASSPQGAGVEEQYF. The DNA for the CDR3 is TGTGCCAGCAGTCCCCAGGGAGCGGGAGTGGAAGAGCAGTACTTC.

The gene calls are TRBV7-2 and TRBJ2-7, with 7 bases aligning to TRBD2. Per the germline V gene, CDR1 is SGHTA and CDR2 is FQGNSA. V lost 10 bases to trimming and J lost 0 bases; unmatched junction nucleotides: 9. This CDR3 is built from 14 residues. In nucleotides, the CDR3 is TGTGCCACCCTAAATAGCGGGTTCTCCTACGAGCAGTACTTC. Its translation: CATLNSGFSYEQYF.

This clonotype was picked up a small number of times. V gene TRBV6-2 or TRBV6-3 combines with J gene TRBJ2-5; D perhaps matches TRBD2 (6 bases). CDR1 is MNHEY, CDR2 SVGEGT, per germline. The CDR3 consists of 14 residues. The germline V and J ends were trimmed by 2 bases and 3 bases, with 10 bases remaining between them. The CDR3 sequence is CASSYGTVKETQYF. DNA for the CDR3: TGTGCCAGCAGTTACGGGACTGTAAAAGAGACCCAGTACTTC.

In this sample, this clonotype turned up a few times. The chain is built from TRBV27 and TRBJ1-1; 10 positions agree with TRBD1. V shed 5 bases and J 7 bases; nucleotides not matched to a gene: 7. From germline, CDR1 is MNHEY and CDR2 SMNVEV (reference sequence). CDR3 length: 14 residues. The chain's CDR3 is CASSSDRGLGEAFF. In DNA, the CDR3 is TGTGCCAGCAGTAGCGACAGGGGGCTGGGTGAAGCTTTCTTT.

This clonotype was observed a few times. The CDR3 reads CAIEAGDEQFF. CDR3 sequence (DNA): TGCGCCATCGAAGCGGGCGATGAGCAGTTCTTC. The chain links TRBV10-1 to TRBJ2-1; D is possibly TRBD2 (6 bases). CDR3 length: 11 residues. V shed 10 bases and J shed 8 bases, with 12 bases lying between them. From germline, CDR1 is WNHNN and CDR2 SYGVQD (reference sequence).

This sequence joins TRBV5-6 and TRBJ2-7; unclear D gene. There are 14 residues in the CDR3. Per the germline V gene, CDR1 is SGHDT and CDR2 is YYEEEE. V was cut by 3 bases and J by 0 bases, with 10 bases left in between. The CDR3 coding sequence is TGTGCCAGCAGCTCGTTCGGGTTCTCCTACGAGCAGTACTTC. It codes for CASSSFGFSYEQYF.

The CDR3 spells CASSPRAVSDTQYF. The CDR3 nucleotides are TGTGCCAGCAGCCCGAGGGCGGTCTCAGATACGCAGTATTTT. The chain uses TRBV7-9 and TRBJ2-3; D perhaps matches TRBD2 (5 bases). The CDR3 runs to 14 residues. Per the germline V gene, CDR1 is SEHNR and CDR2 is FQNEAQ (reference sequence). V was pared by 5 bases and J by 4 bases, with 13 bases between.

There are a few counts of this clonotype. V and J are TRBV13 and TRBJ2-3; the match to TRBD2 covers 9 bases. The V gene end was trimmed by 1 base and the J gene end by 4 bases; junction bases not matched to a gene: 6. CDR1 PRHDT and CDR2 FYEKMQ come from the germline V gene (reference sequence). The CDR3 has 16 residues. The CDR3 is CASSLVREGRADTQYF. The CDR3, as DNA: TGTGCCAGCAGCTTAGTGCGGGAGGGCCGGGCAGATACGCAGTATTTT. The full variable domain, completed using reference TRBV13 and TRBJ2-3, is AAGVIQSPRHLIKEKRETATLKCYPIPRHDTVYWYQQGPGQDPQFLISFYEKMQSDKGSIPDRFSAQQFSDYHSELNMSSLELGDSALYFCASSLVREGRADTQYFGPGTRLTVL.

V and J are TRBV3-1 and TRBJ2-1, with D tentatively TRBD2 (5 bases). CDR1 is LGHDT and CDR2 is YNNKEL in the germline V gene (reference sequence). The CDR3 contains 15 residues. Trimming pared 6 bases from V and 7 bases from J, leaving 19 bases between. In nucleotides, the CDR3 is TGTGCCAGCAGTTCTCGGGATAGGAAATGGAATGAGCAGTTCTTC. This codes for CASSSRDRKWNEQFF.

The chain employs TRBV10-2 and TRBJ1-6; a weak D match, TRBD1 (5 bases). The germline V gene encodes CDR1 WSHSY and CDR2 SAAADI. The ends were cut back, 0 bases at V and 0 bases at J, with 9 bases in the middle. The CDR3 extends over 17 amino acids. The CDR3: CASSESAGRSYNSPLHF. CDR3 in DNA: TGCGCCAGCAGTGAGTCGGCAGGGCGCTCCTATAATTCACCCCTCCACTTT.

CDR3 in DNA: TGTGCCAGCAGCTTAGCCCCCGGACTAGCGGGAATTTCCCAGTTCTTC. As protein: CASSLAPGLAGISQFF. The chain carries TRBV7-2 and TRBJ2-1; TRBD2 agrees at 12 bases. Germline CDR1 SGHTA, CDR2 FQGNSA. The CDR3 loop spans 16 amino acids. V lost 0 bases to trimming and J lost 13 bases; unmatched junction nucleotides: 10. The full variable domain, in which reference TRBV7-2 and TRBJ2-1 provide the parts outside the CDR3, is GAGVSQSPSNKVTEKGKDVELRCDPISGHTALYWYRQSLGQGLEFLIYFQGNSAPDKSGLPSDRFSAERTGGSVSTLTIQRTQQEDSAVYLCASSLAPGLAGISQFFGPGTRLTVL.

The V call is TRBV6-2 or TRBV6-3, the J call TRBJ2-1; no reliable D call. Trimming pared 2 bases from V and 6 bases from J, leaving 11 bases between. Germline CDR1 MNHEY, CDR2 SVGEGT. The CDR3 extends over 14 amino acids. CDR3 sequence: CASSYAPGSNEQFF. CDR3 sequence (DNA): TGTGCCAGCAGTTACGCCCCCGGCAGCAATGAGCAGTTCTTC.

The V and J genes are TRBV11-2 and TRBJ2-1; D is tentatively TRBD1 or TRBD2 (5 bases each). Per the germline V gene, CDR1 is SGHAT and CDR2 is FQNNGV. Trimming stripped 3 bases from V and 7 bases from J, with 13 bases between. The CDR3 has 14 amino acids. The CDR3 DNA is TGTGCCAGCAGCTTTCCGGGACCAACAAATGAGCAGTTCTTC. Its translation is CASSFPGPTNEQFF.

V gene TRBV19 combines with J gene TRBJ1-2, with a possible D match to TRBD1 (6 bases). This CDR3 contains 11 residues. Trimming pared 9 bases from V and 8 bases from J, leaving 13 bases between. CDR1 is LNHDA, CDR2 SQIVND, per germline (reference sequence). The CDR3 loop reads CASGQRVGYTF. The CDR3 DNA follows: TGTGCCAGCGGACAGAGGGTAGGCTACACCTTC.

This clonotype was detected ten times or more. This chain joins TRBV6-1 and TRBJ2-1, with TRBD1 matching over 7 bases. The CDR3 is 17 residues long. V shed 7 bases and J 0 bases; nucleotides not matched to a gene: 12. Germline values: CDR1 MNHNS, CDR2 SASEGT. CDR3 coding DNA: TGTGCCAGCAATAATGGCAGGGGGATTGGCTCCTACAATGAGCAGTTCTTC. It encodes CASNNGRGIGSYNEQFF.

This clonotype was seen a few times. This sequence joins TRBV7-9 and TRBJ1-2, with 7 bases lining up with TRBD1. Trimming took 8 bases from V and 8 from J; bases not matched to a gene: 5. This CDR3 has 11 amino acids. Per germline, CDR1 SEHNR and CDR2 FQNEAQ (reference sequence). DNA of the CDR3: TGTGCCAGCCTGGGGACAGAAGGCTACACCTTC. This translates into CASLGTEGYTF.

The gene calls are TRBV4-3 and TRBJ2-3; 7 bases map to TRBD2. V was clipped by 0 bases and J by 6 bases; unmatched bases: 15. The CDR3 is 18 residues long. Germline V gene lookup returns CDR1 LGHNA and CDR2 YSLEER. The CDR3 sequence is CASSQEPYPGGTLDTQYF. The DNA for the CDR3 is TGCGCCAGCAGCCAAGAACCTTATCCGGGAGGTACTCTGGATACGCAGTATTTT.

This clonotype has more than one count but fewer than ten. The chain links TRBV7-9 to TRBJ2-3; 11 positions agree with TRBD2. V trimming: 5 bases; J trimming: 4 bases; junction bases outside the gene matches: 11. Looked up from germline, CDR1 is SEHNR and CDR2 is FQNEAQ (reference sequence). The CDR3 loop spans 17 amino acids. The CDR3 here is CASSHVTSGSASDTQYF. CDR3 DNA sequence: TGTGCCAGCAGCCACGTTACTAGCGGGAGTGCGTCAGATACGCAGTATTTT.

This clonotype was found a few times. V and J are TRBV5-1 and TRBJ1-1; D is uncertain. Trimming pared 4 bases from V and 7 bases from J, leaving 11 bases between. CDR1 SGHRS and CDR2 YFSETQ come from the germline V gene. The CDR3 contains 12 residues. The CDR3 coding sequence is TGCGCCAGCAGCAAAAACAGCCTTGAAGCTTTCTTT. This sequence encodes CASSKNSLEAFF.

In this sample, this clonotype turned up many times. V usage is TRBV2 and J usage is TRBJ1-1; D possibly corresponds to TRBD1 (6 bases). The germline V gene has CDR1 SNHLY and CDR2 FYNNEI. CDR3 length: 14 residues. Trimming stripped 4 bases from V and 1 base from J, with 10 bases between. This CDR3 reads CASSAQGGNTEAFF. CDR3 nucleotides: TGTGCCAGCAGTGCACAGGGCGGGAACACTGAAGCTTTCTTT.

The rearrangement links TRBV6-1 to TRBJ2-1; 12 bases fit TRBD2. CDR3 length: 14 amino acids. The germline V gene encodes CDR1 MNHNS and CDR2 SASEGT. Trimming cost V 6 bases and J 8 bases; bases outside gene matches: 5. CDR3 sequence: CASRKLAGGDEQFF. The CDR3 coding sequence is TGTGCCAGCAGGAAACTAGCGGGAGGCGATGAGCAGTTCTTC.

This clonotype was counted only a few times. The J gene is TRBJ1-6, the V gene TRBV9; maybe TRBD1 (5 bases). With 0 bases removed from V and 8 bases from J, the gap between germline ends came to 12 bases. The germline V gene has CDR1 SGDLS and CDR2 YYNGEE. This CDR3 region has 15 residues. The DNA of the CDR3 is TGTGCCAGCAGCGTAGGGACACCCGGGGATTCACCCCTCCACTTT. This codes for CASSVGTPGDSPLHF. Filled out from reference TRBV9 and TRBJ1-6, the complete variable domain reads DSGVTQTPKHLITATGQRVTLRCSPRSGDLSVYWYQQSLDQGLQFLIQYYNGEERAKGNILERFSAQQFPDLHSELNLSSLELGDSALYFCASSVGTPGDSPLHFGNGTRLTVT.

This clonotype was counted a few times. The CDR3 spells CASVAEAYNEQFF. In DNA form, the CDR3 reads TGTGCCAGCGTCGCTGAGGCCTACAATGAGCAGTTCTTC. The chain has TRBV2 and TRBJ2-1; D not certain. The CDR3 is 13 amino acids. Germline loops: CDR1 SNHLY, CDR2 FYNNEI. The V end lost 8 bases, the J end lost 2 bases, and 10 bases lay between the germline ends.